This paragraph covers one T cell receptor (beta chain) sequence. These data belong to a study of blood T cell repertoires in COVID-19. Study as a whole: The United States, Italy and Spain were the sources of the acute and convalescent COVID-19 samples. PBMCs, B-cell-depleted T cells, or T cells provided the cDNA or gDNA that made up the material.

Germline loops: CDR1 MDHEN, CDR2 SYDVKM. The J segment lost 10 bases and the V segment lost 3 bases, leaving 11 bases of the junction unmatched. The CDR3 contains 17 residues. Original processing methods: Using reference gene primer amplification, nucleated cell counts were estimated. Repertoires were generated with immunoSEQ multiplex PCR, while TCRdb's copy carries only in-frame clones and drops some. V and J calls and clone size are those listed in that table; D and trimming were worked out from the DNA. There are 160,000 or so clones in the sample; roughly four fifths occur only once, and approximately 10% lies in the top ten.

The gene calls are TRBV28 and TRBJ2-1; 14 nucleotides line up with TRBD2. Sequences were obtained from peripheral blood. The sequence came from a man aged 60 to 75 with active or convalescent COVID-19. DNA for the CDR3: TGTGCCAGCAGTTTGGAAAGACTAGCGGGGGGGCTGGAAGAGCAGTTCTTC. It codes for CASSLERLAGGLEEQFF.